These 27 T cell receptor beta chains were all obtained from the same sample, sequenced in a study of PD-1 blockade in classical Hodgkin lymphoma. Clones were read by immunoSEQ multiplex PCR, and TCRdb kept only the in-frame ones, dropping some. This sample has about 90,000 clones, with approximately 90% found just once. As for time point: cycle 4 day 1 (C4D1), after 5 to 7 weeks of nivolumab. All patients experienced relapse after autologous stem cell transplantation, and brentuximab vedotin exposure was variable. The input for sequencing was peripheral blood mononuclear cells (PBMCs), taken before the fourth cycle of nivolumab. The receptors were gathered from a human donor with classical Hodgkin lymphoma.

The V call is TRBV18, the J call TRBJ2-5; D is undetermined. The germline gives CDR1 KGHSH, CDR2 LQKENI. Trimming shortened V by 1 base and J by 4 bases, and 7 bases separated the two germline ends. The CDR3 length is 13 residues. CDR3 bases: TGTGCCAGCTCACCACAGGCATTAGAGACCCAGTACTTC. Translation gives CASSPQALETQYF. Combining the CDR3 with reference TRBV18 and TRBJ2-5 gives the whole variable domain NAGVMQNPRHLVRRRGQEARLRCSPMKGHSHVYWYRQLPEEGLKFMVYLQKENIIDESGMPKERFSAEFPKEGPSILRIQQVVRGDSAAYFCASSPQALETQYFGPGTRLLVL.

The rearrangement joins TRBV27 to TRBJ2-7; the match to TRBD1 covers 9 bases. CDR3 length: 15 residues. V was pared by 6 bases and J by 2 bases, with 8 bases of the junction left unmatched. The germline CDR1 and CDR2 sequences are MNHEY and SMNVEV (reference sequence). CDR3 residues: CASRELGQGPYEQYF. CDR3 in DNA: TGTGCCAGCAGGGAACTGGGACAGGGTCCCTACGAGCAGTACTTC.

The V and J genes are TRBV27 and TRBJ2-7; 10 nucleotides match TRBD1. Germline CDR1 is MNHEY and CDR2 is SMNVEV (reference sequence). The V and J ends lost 1 base and 9 bases, in that order; junction bases with no gene match: 12. The CDR3 consists of 16 residues. CDR3 sequence reads: CASSLFYGTGEVGQYF. The CDR3 nucleotides are TGTGCCAGCAGTTTATTTTATGGGACAGGGGAAGTGGGGCAGTACTTC.

V gene TRBV13 combines with J gene TRBJ2-3; 8 bases align to TRBD2. The CDR3 loop spans 16 amino acids. V lost 5 bases and J lost 4; bases outside the gene matches: 11. Germline CDR1 and CDR2: PRHDT and FYEKMQ (reference sequence). The CDR3 DNA reads as TGTGCCAGCAGCCGAAAGCGGGGGCTACAAGCAGATACGCAGTATTTT. Protein: CASSRKRGLQADTQYF.

This chain links TRBV6-6 with TRBJ2-3; no definite D call. The V and J ends lost 3 bases and 0 bases respectively, with 10 bases between them. Germline CDR1 reads MNHNY; CDR2 reads SVGAGI (reference sequence). This CDR3 is built from 15 residues. CDR3 residues: CASSYEGSSTDTQYF. For the CDR3, the DNA is TGTGCCAGCAGTTATGAAGGATCTAGCACAGATACGCAGTATTTT.

This chain connects TRBV29-1 to TRBJ2-1; 9 positions match TRBD2. V was pared by 7 bases and J by 6 bases, with 7 bases of the junction left unmatched. The CDR3 is made up of 13 amino acids. Germline-derived CDR1 and CDR2 are SQVTM and ANQGSEA. The CDR3: CSGGGTSINEQFF. The CDR3, as DNA: TGCAGCGGGGGTGGGACTAGCATCAATGAGCAGTTCTTC.

This clone was observed once. This chain connects TRBV27 to TRBJ2-1; 8 bases match TRBD1. Germline V gives CDR1 MNHEY, CDR2 SMNVEV (reference sequence). V gave up 5 bases and J gave up 4 bases; unmatched junction bases: 7. The CDR3 has 15 amino acids. The CDR3 DNA follows: TGTGCCAGCAGTCCCACAGGGGGAGATTACAATGAGCAGTTCTTC. Protein: CASSPTGGDYNEQFF.

This clone turned up a few times. The chain uses TRBV6-1 and TRBJ1-3, with D hard to call. The CDR3 contains 12 residues. Trimming left V 8 bases short and J 0 bases short, with 5 bases between. The germline gives CDR1 MNHNS, CDR2 SASEGT. CDR3 sequence reads: CASEGSGNTIYF. CDR3 sequence (DNA): TGTGCCAGCGAGGGCTCTGGAAACACCATATATTTT.

V and J are TRBV7-2 and TRBJ1-1, with D uncertain. Trimming removed 6 bases at V and 3 bases at J, with 8 bases between. Germline V gives CDR1 SGHTA, CDR2 FQGNSA. CDR3 size: 12 residues. The CDR3 sequence: CASRFGYTEAFF. The CDR3 DNA reads as TGTGCCAGCAGGTTCGGTTACACTGAAGCTTTCTTT.

The CDR3 sequence: CASSYSWTGLGEQYF. The CDR3 coding sequence is TGTGCCAGCAGTTATTCGTGGACAGGGTTGGGAGAGCAGTACTTC. The rearrangement links TRBV6-5 to TRBJ2-7, with 8 bases that match TRBD1. This CDR3 contains 15 residues. V was pared by 3 bases and J by 7 bases, with 11 bases of the junction left unmatched. Germline V gives CDR1 MNHEY, CDR2 SVGAGI.

This chain uses TRBV19 with TRBJ1-4, with no clear D. The CDR3 length is 12 residues. Germline lookup yields CDR1 LNHDA and CDR2 SQIVND (reference sequence). The V gene lost 8 bases and the J gene lost 8 bases, with 12 bases spanning the gap. The CDR3 nucleotides read TGTGCCAGTCGTCAGGCGTTGGAAAAACTGTTTTTT. Its protein product is CASRQALEKLFF.

This chain links TRBV5-1 with TRBJ1-2; tentative D call: TRBD1 (6 bases). CDR1 and CDR2 from the germline V gene are SGHRS and YFSETQ. The CDR3 is 14 residues long. Between the trimmed V and J ends, which lost 0 bases and 4 bases, there was a span of 10 bases. The CDR3 sequence: CASSLDPGVYGYTF. The CDR3 DNA reads as TGCGCCAGCAGCTTGGATCCAGGGGTCTATGGCTACACCTTC.

The chain joins TRBV7-9 to TRBJ1-2; TRBD1 might be the D (6 bases). Trimming cost V 6 bases and J 8 bases, with 25 bases left between them. The CDR3 extends over 16 amino acids. CDR1 SEHNR and CDR2 FQNEAQ come from the germline V gene (reference sequence). The CDR3 coding sequence is TGTGCCAGCAGTTCCGAGGGCGTAGGGGGAGAAGGGGGCTACACCTTC. Its translation is CASSSEGVGGEGGYTF.

This clone turned up a few times. The rearrangement links TRBV9 to TRBJ1-1; D not resolved. There are 14 residues in the CDR3. V was shortened by 3 bases and J by 0 bases, with 9 bases between the two germline ends. The germline gives CDR1 SGDLS, CDR2 YYNGEE. CDR3 sequence reads: CASSDRTVNTEAFF. As DNA, the CDR3 is TGTGCCAGCAGCGATCGGACCGTGAACACTGAAGCTTTCTTT.

This rearrangement joins TRBV5-8 to TRBJ2-1, with a tentative D call TRBD2 (6 bases). Per the germline V gene, CDR1 is SGHTS and CDR2 is YDEGEE. The CDR3 is 13 amino acids. Trimming took off 3 bases at V and 6 bases at J, with 10 bases between the two ends. The CDR3 DNA reads TGTGCCAGCAGCTCAGTGGGGGGCAATGAGCAGTTCTTC. Protein: CASSSVGGNEQFF.

The gene calls are TRBV28 and TRBJ2-2; unclear D gene. Deletions cut 5 bases from V and 7 bases from J, with 11 bases between. The CDR3 sequence is 13 residues long. Germline assignment: CDR1 MDHEN and CDR2 SYDVKM. DNA of the CDR3: TGTGCCAGCAGTGGGGTCCACGGCGGGGAGCTGTTTTTT. Residues: CASSGVHGGELFF. Full variable domain (missing parts from reference TRBV28 and TRBJ2-2): DVKVTQSSRYLVKRTGEKVFLECVQDMDHENMFWYRQDPGLGLRLIYFSYDVKMKEKGDIPEGYSVSREKKERFSLILESASTNQTSMYLCASSGVHGGELFFGEGSRLTVL.

This chain links TRBV7-7 with TRBJ1-5; a weak D match, TRBD1 (5 bases). This CDR3 is built from 13 residues. Germline V gene sequence: CDR1 SSHAT, CDR2 FNYEAQ (reference sequence). The germline V and J ends were trimmed by 3 bases and 5 bases, with 8 bases remaining between them. CDR3 residues: CASSLTEDQPQHF. The CDR3 region has the DNA TGTGCCAGCAGCTTGACAGAAGATCAGCCCCAGCATTTT.

The chain is built from TRBV27 and TRBJ2-5; D unclear. Germline CDR1 is MNHEY and CDR2 is SMNVEV (reference sequence). CDR3 length equals 11 residues. Between the trimmed V and J ends, which lost 2 bases and 5 bases, there was a span of 3 bases. CDR3 sequence: CASSLRETQYF. In DNA form, the CDR3 reads TGTGCCAGCAGTTTACGGGAGACCCAGTACTTC.

The chain recombines TRBV7-2 with TRBJ2-2, with 9 bases lining up with TRBD2. The V gene's germline CDR1 is SGHTA and CDR2 FQGNSA. The CDR3 length is 16 residues. Trimming took 5 bases from V and 1 from J; bases not matched to a gene: 5. The CDR3, as DNA: TGTGCCAGCAGCCAGGCAGCGGGGGGGAACACCGGGGAGCTGTTTTTT. Its protein is CASSQAAGGNTGELFF.

This chain links TRBV7-2 with TRBJ1-4; 9 nucleotides match TRBD1. Germline V CDR1 and CDR2: SGHTA, FQGNSA. This CDR3 is 15 amino acids long. V lost 5 bases, J lost 7 bases, and 8 bases stayed unmatched. CDR3 amino acids: CASSRDRGITEKLFF. DNA of the CDR3: TGTGCCAGCAGCCGCGACAGGGGGATAACTGAAAAACTGTTTTTT.

The V and J genes are TRBV2 and TRBJ2-1; TRBD2 agrees at 11 bases. Germline CDR1 reads SNHLY; CDR2 reads FYNNEI. This CDR3 has 17 amino acids. With V trimmed by 6 bases and J by 2 bases, 9 bases remained unmatched. The CDR3 here is CASRVSGGAGPYNEQFF. The DNA for the CDR3 is TGTGCCAGCAGGGTTAGCGGGGGGGCCGGTCCCTACAATGAGCAGTTCTTC.

The chain has TRBV7-3 and TRBJ1-2, with 7 bases matching TRBD1. Per the germline V gene, CDR1 is SGHTA and CDR2 is FQGTGA. CDR3 length equals 15 residues. Losses at the gene ends were 4 bases for V and 2 bases for J; bases not matched to a gene: 7. In DNA form, the CDR3 reads TGTGCCAGCAGCTCGTGGACAGGTGGAAACTATGGCTACACCTTC. Translating it yields CASSSWTGGNYGYTF.

J is TRBJ1-4 and V is TRBV4-2; possible D gene TRBD1, 5 bases. Trimming took off 0 bases at V and 0 bases at J, with 20 bases between the two ends. The CDR3 contains 20 residues. CDR1 is LGHNA, CDR2 YNFKEQ, per germline. CDR3 loop: CASSQEGWDARWATNEKLFF. The CDR3, as DNA: TGTGCCAGCAGCCAAGAAGGTTGGGACGCCCGATGGGCAACTAATGAAAAACTGTTTTTT.

The rearrangement uses TRBV19 and TRBJ1-5; D uncertain. The length of the CDR3 is 18 residues. The germline V gene encodes CDR1 LNHDA and CDR2 SQIVND (reference sequence). Trimming took 5 bases from V and 0 from J, leaving 20 bases between them. CDR3 DNA: TGTGCCAGTAGTGCACACCTCTCGGTGGGCTATAGCAATCAGCCCCAGCATTTT. It translates to CASSAHLSVGYSNQPQHF. Filled out from reference TRBV19 and TRBJ1-5, the complete variable domain reads DGGITQSPKYLFRKEGQNVTLSCEQNLNHDAMYWYRQDPGQGLRLIYYSQIVNDFQKGDIAEGYSVSREKKESFPLTVTSAQKNPTAFYLCASSAHLSVGYSNQPQHFGDGTRLSIL.

This clone was seen a few times. The J gene is TRBJ2-3, the V gene TRBV11-2; maybe TRBD1 (5 bases). CDR1 and CDR2 (germline): SGHAT, FQNNGV. The CDR3 consists of 16 residues. Between the trimmed V and J ends, which lost 5 bases and 2 bases, there was a span of 17 bases. CDR3 sequence (DNA): TGTGCCAGCAGCCTACGGACAAGCCTAGTCACAGATACGCAGTATTTT. It specifies CASSLRTSLVTDTQYF.

The chain combines TRBV7-2 with TRBJ2-1, with D unresolved. The germline V and J ends were trimmed by 5 bases and 1 base, with 12 bases remaining between them. Germline V gene lookup returns CDR1 SGHTA and CDR2 FQGNSA. The CDR3 has 15 amino acids. CDR3 in amino acids: CASSPIFGSYNEQFF. DNA of the CDR3: TGTGCCAGCAGCCCTATATTCGGGTCCTACAATGAGCAGTTCTTC.

V usage is TRBV6-5 and J usage is TRBJ1-3; TRBD1 is a possible D gene (6 bases). The CDR3 length is 14 residues. CDR1 MNHEY and CDR2 SVGAGI come from the germline V gene. V shed 5 bases and J shed 4 bases, with 12 bases lying between them. The CDR3 loop reads CASSEGVLGNTIYF. The CDR3 DNA reads as TGTGCCAGCAGTGAGGGGGTCCTGGGAAACACCATATATTTT.